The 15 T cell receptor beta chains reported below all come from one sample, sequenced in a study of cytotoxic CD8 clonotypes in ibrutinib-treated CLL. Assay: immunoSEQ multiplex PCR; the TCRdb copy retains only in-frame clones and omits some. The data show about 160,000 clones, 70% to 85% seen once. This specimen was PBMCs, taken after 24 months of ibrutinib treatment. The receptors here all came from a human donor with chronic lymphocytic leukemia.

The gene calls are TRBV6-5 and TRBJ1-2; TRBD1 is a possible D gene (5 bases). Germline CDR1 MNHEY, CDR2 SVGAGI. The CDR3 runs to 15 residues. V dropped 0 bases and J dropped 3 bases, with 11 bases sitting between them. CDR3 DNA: TGTGCCAGCAGTTACTCTGCCAGGGCTTACTATGGCTACACCTTC. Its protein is CASSYSARAYYGYTF.

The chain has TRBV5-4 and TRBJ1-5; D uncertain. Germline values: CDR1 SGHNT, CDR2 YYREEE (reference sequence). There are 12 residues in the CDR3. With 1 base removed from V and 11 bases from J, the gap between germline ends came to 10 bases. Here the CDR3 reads CASSLSGMAQHF. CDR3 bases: TGTGCCAGCAGCTTGTCAGGTATGGCCCAGCATTTT. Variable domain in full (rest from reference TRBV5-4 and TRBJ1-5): ETGVTQSPTHLIKTRGQQVTLRCSSQSGHNTVSWYQQALGQGPQFIFQYYREEENGRGNFPPRFSGLQFPNYSSELNVNALELDDSALYLCASSLSGMAQHFGDGTRLSIL.

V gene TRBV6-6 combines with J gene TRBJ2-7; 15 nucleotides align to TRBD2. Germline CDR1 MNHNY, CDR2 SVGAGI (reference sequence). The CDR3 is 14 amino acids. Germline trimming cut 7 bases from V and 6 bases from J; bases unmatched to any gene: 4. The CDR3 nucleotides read TGTGCCAGCAAACCGGGACTAGCGGGAGGCGAGCAGTACTTC. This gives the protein CASKPGLAGGEQYF.

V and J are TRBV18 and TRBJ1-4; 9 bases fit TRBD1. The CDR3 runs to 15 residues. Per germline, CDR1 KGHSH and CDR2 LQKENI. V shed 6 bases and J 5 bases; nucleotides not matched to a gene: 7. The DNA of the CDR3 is TGTGCCAGCTCCATTGGACAGGGGAAAAATGAAAAACTGTTTTTT. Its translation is CASSIGQGKNEKLFF. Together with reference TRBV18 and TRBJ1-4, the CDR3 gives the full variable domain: NAGVMQNPRHLVRRRGQEARLRCSPMKGHSHVYWYRQLPEEGLKFMVYLQKENIIDESGMPKERFSAEFPKEGPSILRIQQVVRGDSAAYFCASSIGQGKNEKLFFGSGTQLSVL.

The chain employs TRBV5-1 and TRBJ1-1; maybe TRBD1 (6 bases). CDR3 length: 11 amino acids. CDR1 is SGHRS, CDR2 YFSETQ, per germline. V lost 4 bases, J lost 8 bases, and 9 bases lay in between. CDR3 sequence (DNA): TGCGCCAGCAGCGCCGACAGGGAAGCTTTCTTT. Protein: CASSADREAFF. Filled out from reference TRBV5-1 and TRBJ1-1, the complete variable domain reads KAGVTQTPRYLIKTRGQQVTLSCSPISGHRSVSWYQQTPGQGLQFLFEYFSETQRNKGNFPGRFSGRQFSNSRSEMNVSTLELGDSALYLCASSADREAFFGQGTRLTVV.

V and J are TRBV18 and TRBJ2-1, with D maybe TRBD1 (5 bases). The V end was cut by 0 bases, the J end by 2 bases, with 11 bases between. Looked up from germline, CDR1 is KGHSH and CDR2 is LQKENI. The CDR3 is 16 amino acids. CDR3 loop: CASSPPSRATYNEQFF. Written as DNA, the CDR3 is TGTGCCAGCTCACCACCATCCAGGGCTACCTACAATGAGCAGTTCTTC.

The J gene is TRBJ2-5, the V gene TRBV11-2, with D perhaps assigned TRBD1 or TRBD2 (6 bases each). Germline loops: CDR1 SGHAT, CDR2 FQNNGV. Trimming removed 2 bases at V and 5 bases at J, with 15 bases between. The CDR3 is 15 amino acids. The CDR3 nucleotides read TGTGCCAGCAGCTTATTCGGCGGGACACGGGAGACCCAGTACTTC. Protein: CASSLFGGTRETQYF.

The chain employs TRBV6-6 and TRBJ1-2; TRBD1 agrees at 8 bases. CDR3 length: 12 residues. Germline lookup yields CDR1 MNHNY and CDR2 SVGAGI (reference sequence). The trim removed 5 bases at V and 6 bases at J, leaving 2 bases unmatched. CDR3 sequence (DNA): TGTGCCAGCAGTCAGACAGGGGATGGCTACACCTTC. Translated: CASSQTGDGYTF.

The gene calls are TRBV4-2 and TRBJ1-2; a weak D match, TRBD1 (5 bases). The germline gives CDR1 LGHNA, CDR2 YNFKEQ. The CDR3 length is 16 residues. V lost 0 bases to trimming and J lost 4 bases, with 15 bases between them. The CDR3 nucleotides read TGTGCCAGCAGCCAAGAGACAGAGAGATCATTCTATGGCTACACCTTC. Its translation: CASSQETERSFYGYTF.

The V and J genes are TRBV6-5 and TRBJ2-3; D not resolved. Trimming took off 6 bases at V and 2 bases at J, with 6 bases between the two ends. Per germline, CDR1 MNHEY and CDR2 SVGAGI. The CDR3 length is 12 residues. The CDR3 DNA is TGTGCCAGCAGCGGAGACACAGATACGCAGTATTTT. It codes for CASSGDTDTQYF.

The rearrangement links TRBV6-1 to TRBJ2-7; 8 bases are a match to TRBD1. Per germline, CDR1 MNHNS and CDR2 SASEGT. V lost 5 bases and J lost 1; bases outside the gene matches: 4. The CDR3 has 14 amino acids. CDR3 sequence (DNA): TGTGCCAGCAGTCCAGACAGGGGTTCCTACGAGCAGTACTTC. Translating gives CASSPDRGSYEQYF.

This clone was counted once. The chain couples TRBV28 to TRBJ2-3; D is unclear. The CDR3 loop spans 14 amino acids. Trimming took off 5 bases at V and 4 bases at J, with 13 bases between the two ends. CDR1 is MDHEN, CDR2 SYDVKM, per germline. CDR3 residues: CASSPHKSADTQYF. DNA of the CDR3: TGTGCCAGCAGTCCCCATAAATCGGCAGATACGCAGTATTTT.

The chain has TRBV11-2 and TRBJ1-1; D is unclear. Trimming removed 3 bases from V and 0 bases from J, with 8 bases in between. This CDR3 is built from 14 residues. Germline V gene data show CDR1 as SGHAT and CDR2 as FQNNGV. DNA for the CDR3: TGTGCCAGCAGCTTCGACGGTGTGAACACTGAAGCTTTCTTT. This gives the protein CASSFDGVNTEAFF.

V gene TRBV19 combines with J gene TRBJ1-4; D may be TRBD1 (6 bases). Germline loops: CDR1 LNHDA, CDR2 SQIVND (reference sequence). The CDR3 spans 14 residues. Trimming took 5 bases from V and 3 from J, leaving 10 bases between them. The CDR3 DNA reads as TGTGCCAGTAGTCATCGGGGGCCTAATGAAAAACTGTTTTTT. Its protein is CASSHRGPNEKLFF.

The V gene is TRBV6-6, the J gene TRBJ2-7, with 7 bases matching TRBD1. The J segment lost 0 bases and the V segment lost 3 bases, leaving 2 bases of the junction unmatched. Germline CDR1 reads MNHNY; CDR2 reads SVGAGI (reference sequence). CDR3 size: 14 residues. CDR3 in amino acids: CASSYRDSSYEQYF. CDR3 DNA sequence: TGTGCCAGCAGTTATCGGGACAGCTCCTACGAGCAGTACTTC.